The present entry profiles one T cell receptor (beta chain) with its context. These data are taken from a study of T cell responses to AZD1222 COVID-19 vaccine. Germline V lookup: CDR1 SQVTM, CDR2 ANQGSEA. The CDR3 totals 16 residues. With V trimmed by 8 bases and J by 5 bases, 13 bases remained unmatched. TCRdb's copy holds only in-frame clones and misses some; the assay was immunoSEQ multiplex PCR. The sample records roughly 130,000 clones, approximately 86% being singletons. This specimen was peripheral blood, taken on day 0 of AZD1222 vaccination. This clonotype was obtained from an adult in good health. The chain is built from TRBV29-1 and TRBJ2-1; 12 bases match TRBD2. CDR3 amino acids: CSSLAGGSPVDNEQFF. The CDR3 DNA reads TGCAGCTCCCTAGCGGGGGGGTCCCCTGTTGACAATGAGCAGTTCTTC.